This TCR beta chain is from a study of blood T cells in healthy people across ages. Findings and limits, study-wide: Unsorted PBMCs ruled out conclusive naive versus antigen-experienced comparison.

The sample, 7.5 to 10 milliliters of peripheral blood, was drawn from each donor. Trimming removed 6 bases from V and 7 bases from J; junction bases left unmatched: 7. Germline V CDR1 and CDR2: DFQATT, SNEGSKA (reference sequence). The CDR3 is 13 residues long. PCR was performed a second time for roughly 7 to 11 cycles using a sample-barcoded 5' primer and a J-beta primer mix. There were at least 2.5 million CDR3-containing paired-end reads obtained from each sample. TCRdb processed the 5' RACE reads anew with MiXCR; each CDR3 protein has one entry. The table records 1.8 million or so distinct CDR3 sequences, 30% to 40% of them present only once. About this clonotype: Its antigen is unidentified.

This TCR came from a human donor in good health. The chain couples TRBV20-1 to TRBJ2-4; 9 bases map to TRBD1. The sample comprised blood. The CDR3 region is CSAPNRGPNIQYF. The CDR3, as DNA: TGCAGTGCCCCTAACAGGGGGCCGAACATTCAGTACTTC.